The sequence of this TCR beta chain was determined in a study of blood T cell repertoires in COVID-19 (dated by TCRdb to 2019 to 2021). As for the study more broadly: Collaborator samples came from the United States, Italy and Spain and covered acute and convalescent phases of COVID-19. The material from the prospective study consisted of cDNA or gDNA derived from T cells, B-cell-depleted T cells, or PBMCs. Subjects who had been exposed to COVID-19, were actively infected with it, or had recovered from it provided the deeply sampled blood TCRbeta repertoires that made up the dataset. The repertoires were made available in a free public database intended to serve as a resource for research on the immune response to SARS-CoV-2. The samples were drawn from the first 160 participants of the ongoing ImmuneRACE study and from 950 to 1,500 subjects provided by 6 global collaborators. Sample metadata almost always included a de-identified subject ID, COVID-19 status, age in years and sex. HLA class I and class II types, where available, came from metadata supplied by the sample provider rather than from assay-based typing. The full study reports these points: The quantity of clinical and demographic metadata differed by source and by participant and was supplied without curation.

The immunoSEQ Assay, a bias-controlled multiplex PCR, was used to amplify TCRbeta CDR3 regions from genomic DNA. As for how the authors treated the data: The number of nucleated cells in each sample was estimated from the amplification of reference gene primers within the assay. To quantify the absolute abundance of each unique TCRbeta CDR3 rearrangement, sequence reads were collapsed and filtered. For each sample, productive Simpson clonality was calculated by taking the square root of Simpson's diversity index across productive rearrangements. TCRdb retrieved this table from immuneACCESS and kept in-frame rearrangements only. Not all clones are present; in checked studies, unresolved V genes account for under half, and no reason is known for the remainder. V, J and clone size were drawn from that table, and D and trimming were deduced from the DNA. The sample includes some 99,000 clones, with more than 65% observed a single time. About 11% of the sample is held by the ten biggest clonotypes.

Collaborating institutions collected whole blood in K2EDTA tubes following their own protocols. For TCRbeta analysis, collaborators shipped samples in one of three forms: frozen whole blood, isolated PBMCs, or DNA extracted from either of those sample types. Reading from cysteine to phenylalanine, the CDR3 counts 16 amino acids. Solely the CDR3 DNA is kept, with 48 bases framed from the first base. From V the trimming removes 5 bases and from J it removes 5 bases, while the gene matches leave 14 bases of the junction unaccounted for. The germline V gene provides CDR1 MRHNA and CDR2 SNTAGT. Comment on this clone: Its binding antigen is unknown. No qualities accompany the bases; no much larger clone lies one base away.

This TCR was recovered from a woman older than 75 with acute or convalescent COVID-19. Recombination linked TRBV6-4 to TRBJ1-2, with 7 bases aligning to TRBD1. Sequences were obtained from peripheral blood. In nucleotides, the sequence is TGTGCCAGCAGTCCAAATCACAGGGGATTCGGTTATGGCTACACCTTC. Its protein product is CASSPNHRGFGYGYTF.